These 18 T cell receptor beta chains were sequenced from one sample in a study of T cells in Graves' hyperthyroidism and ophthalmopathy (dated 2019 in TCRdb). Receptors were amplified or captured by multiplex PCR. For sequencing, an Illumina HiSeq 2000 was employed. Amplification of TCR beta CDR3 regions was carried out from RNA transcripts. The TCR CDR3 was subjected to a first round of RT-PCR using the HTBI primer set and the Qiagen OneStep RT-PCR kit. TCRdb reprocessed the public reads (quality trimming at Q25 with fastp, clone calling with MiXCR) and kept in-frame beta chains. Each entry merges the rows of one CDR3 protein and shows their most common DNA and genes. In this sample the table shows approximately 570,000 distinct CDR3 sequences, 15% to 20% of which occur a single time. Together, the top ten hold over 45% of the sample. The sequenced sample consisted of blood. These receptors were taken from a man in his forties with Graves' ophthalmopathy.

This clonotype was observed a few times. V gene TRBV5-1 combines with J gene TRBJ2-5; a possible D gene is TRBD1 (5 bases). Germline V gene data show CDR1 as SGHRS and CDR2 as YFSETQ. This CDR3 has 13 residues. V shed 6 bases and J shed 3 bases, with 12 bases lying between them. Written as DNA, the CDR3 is TGCGCCAGCACCCTTCAGGGTAAAGAGACCCAGTACTTC. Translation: CASTLQGKETQYF.

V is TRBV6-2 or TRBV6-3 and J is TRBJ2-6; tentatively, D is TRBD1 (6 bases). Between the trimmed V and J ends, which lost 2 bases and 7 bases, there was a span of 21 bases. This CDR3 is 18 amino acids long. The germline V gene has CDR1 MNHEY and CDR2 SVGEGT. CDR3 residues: CASSYPRTGQLGANVLTF. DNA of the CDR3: TGTGCCAGCAGTTACCCCCGGACGGGACAACTCGGAGCCAACGTCCTGACTTTC.

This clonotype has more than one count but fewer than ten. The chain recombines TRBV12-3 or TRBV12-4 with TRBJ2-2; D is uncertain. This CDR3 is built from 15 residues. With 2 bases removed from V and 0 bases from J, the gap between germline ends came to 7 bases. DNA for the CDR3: TGTGCCAGCAGTTTAAGCCCTACGAACACCGGGGAGCTGTTTTTT. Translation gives CASSLSPTNTGELFF.

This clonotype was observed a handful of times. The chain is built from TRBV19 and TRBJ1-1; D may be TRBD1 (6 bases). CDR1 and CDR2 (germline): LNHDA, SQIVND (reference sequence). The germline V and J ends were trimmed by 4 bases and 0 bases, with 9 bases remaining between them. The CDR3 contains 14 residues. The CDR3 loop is CASSNQGLNTEAFF. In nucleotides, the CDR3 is TGTGCCAGTAGTAACCAGGGGTTGAACACTGAAGCTTTCTTT.

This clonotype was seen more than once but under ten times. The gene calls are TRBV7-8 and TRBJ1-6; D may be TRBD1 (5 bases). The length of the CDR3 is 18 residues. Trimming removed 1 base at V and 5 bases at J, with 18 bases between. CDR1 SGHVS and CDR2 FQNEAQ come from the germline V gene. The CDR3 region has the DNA TGTGCCAGCAGCTTAGTCCCAGGTTCTAACAGGAATAATTCACCCCTCCACTTT. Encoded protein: CASSLVPGSNRNNSPLHF.

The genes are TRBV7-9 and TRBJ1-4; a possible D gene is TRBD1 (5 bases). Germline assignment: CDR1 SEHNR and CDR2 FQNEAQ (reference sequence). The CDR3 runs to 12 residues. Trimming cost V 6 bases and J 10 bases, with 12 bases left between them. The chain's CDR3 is CASRPGRGKLFF. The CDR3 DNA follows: TGTGCCAGCAGACCGGGGCGGGGAAAACTGTTTTTT.

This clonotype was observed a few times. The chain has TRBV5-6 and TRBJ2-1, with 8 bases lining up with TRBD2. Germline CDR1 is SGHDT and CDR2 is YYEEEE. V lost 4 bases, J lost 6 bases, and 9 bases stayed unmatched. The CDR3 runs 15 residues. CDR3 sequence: CASSLGVAGINEQFF. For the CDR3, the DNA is TGTGCCAGCAGCCTTGGGGTAGCGGGGATCAATGAGCAGTTCTTC.

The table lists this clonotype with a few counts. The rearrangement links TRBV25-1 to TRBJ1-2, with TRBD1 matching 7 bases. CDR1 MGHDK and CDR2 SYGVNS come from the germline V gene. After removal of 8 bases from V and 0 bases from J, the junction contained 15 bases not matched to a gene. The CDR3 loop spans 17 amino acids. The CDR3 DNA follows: TGTGCCAGCCATCCTACCCGGGACAGCCAATCTAACTATGGCTACACCTTC. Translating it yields CASHPTRDSQSNYGYTF.

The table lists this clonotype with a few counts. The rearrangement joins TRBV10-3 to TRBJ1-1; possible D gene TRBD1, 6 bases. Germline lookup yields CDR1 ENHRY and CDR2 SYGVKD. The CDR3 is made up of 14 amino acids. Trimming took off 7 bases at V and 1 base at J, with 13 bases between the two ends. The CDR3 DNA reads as TGTGCCATCACGGGGGGGGCGAGGAACACTGAAGCTTTCTTT. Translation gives CAITGGARNTEAFF.

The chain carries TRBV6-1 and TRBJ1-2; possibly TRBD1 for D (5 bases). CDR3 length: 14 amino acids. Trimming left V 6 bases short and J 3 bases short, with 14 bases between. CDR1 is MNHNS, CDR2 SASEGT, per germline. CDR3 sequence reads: CASSPQGVDYGYTF. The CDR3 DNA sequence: TGTGCCAGCAGCCCCCAGGGAGTCGACTATGGCTACACCTTC.

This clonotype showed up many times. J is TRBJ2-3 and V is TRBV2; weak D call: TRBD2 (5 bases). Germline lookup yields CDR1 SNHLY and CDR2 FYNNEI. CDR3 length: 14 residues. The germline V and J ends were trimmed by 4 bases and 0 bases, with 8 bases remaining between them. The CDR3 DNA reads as TGTGCCAGCAGTGCCGGACTGAGCACAGATACGCAGTATTTT. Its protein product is CASSAGLSTDTQYF.

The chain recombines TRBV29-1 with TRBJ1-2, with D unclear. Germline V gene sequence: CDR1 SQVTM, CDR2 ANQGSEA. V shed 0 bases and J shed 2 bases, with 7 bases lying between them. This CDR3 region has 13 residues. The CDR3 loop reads CSVEEPGNYGYTF. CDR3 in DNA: TGCAGCGTTGAAGAGCCGGGAAACTATGGCTACACCTTC.

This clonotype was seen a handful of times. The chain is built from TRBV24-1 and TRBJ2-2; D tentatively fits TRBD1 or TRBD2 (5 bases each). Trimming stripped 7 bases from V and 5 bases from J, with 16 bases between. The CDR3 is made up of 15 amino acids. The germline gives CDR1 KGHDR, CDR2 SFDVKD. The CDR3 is CATSVVGGETGELFF. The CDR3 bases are TGTGCCACCAGCGTTGTTGGGGGAGAAACCGGGGAGCTGTTTTTT.

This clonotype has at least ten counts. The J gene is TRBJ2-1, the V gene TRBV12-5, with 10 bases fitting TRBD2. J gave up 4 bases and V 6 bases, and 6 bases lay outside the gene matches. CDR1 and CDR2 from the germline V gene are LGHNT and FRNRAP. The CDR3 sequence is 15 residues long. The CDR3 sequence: CASGLGTSAYNEQFF. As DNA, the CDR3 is TGTGCTAGTGGACTGGGGACTAGCGCATACAATGAGCAGTTCTTC.

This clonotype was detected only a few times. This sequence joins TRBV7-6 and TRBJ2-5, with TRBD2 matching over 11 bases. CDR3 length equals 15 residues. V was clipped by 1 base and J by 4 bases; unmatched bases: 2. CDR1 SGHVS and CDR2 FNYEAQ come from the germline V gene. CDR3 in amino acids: CASSLELAGAETQYF. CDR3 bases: TGTGCCAGCAGCTTAGAACTAGCGGGGGCAGAGACCCAGTACTTC.

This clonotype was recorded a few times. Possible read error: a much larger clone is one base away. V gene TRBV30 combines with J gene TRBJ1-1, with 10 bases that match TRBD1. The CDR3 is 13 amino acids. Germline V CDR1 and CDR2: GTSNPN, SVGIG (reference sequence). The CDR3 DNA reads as TGTGCCTGGAAGGACAGGGGGTGGACTGGAGCTTTCTTT. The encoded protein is CAWKDRGWTGAFF. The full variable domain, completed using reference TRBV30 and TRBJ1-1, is SQTIHQWPATLVQPVGSPLSLECTVEGTSNPNLYWYRQAAGRGLQLLFYSVGIGQISSEVPQNLSASRPQDRQFILSSKKLLLSDSGFYLCAWKDRGWTGAFFGQGTRLTVV.

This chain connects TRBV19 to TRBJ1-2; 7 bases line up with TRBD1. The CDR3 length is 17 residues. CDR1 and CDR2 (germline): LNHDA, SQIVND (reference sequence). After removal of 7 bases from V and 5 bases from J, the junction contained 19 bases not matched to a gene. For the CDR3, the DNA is TGTGCCAGTACCTACGGACGAACAGGGGCTTTATTTTATGGCTACACCTTC. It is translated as CASTYGRTGALFYGYTF.

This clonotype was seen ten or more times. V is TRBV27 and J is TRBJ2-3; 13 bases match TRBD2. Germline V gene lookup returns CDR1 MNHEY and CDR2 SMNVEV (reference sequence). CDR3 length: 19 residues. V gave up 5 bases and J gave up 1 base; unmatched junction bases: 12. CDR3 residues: CASSRSPPGLAGRTDTQYF. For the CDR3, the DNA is TGTGCCAGCAGTAGAAGCCCGCCGGGACTAGCGGGACGCACAGATACGCAGTATTTT.